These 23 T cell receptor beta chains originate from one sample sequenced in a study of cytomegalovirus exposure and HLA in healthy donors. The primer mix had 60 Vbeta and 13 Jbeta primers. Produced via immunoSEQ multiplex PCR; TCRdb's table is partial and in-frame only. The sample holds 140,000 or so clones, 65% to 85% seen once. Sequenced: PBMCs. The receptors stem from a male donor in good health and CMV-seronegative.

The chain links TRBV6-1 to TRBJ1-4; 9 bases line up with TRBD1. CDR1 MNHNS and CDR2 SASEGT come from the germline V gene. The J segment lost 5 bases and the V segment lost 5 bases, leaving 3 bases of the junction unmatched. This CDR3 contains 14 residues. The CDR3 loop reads CASSRTGENEKLFF. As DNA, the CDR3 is TGTGCCAGCAGTCGGACAGGGGAGAATGAAAAACTGTTTTTT.

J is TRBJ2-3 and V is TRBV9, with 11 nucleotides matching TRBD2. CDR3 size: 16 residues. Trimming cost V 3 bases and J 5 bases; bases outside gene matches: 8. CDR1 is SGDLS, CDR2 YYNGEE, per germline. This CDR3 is CASSARLAGNKDTQYF. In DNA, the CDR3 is TGTGCCAGCAGCGCACGACTAGCGGGGAACAAAGATACGCAGTATTTT. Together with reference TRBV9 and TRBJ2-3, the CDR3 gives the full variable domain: DSGVTQTPKHLITATGQRVTLRCSPRSGDLSVYWYQQSLDQGLQFLIQYYNGEERAKGNILERFSAQQFPDLHSELNLSSLELGDSALYFCASSARLAGNKDTQYFGPGTRLTVL.

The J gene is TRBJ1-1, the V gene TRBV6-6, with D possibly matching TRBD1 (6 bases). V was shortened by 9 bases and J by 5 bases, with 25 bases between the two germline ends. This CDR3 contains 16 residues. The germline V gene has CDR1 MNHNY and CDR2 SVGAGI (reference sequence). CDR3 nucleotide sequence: TGTGCCAGTTCAAGGGGGAGTGGCAATCTTGGGACTGAAGCTTTCTTT. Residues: CASSRGSGNLGTEAFF.

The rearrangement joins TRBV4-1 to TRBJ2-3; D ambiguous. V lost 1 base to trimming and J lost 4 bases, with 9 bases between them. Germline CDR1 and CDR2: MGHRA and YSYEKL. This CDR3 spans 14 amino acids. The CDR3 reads CASSQVSLADTQYF. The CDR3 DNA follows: TGCGCCAGCAGCCAAGTGAGTCTCGCAGATACGCAGTATTTT.

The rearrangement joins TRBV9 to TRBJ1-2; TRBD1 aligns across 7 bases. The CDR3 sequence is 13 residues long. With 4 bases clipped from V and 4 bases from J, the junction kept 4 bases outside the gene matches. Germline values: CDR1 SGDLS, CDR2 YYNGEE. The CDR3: CASSSTGTYGYTF. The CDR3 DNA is TGTGCCAGCAGCTCGACAGGGACCTATGGCTACACCTTC.

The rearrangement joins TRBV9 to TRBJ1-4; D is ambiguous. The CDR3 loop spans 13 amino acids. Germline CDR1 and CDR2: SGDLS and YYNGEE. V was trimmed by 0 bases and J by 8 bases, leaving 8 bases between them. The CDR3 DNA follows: TGTGCCAGCAGCGTAGACCCACAGGAAAAACTGTTTTTT. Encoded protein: CASSVDPQEKLFF.

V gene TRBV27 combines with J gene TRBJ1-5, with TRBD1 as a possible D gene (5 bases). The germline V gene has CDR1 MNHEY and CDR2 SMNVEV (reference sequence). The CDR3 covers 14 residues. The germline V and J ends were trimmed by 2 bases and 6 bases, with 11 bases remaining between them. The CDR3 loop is CASSLGGFGQPQHF. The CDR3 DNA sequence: TGTGCCAGCAGTTTAGGGGGGTTTGGTCAGCCCCAGCATTTT.

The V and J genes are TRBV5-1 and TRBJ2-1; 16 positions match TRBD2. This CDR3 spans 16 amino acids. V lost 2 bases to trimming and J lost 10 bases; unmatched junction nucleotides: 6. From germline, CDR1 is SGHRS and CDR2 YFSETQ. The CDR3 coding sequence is TGCGCCAGCAGCTTAGGGACTAGCGGGAGGGCCGGAGAGCAGTTCTTC. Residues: CASSLGTSGRAGEQFF.

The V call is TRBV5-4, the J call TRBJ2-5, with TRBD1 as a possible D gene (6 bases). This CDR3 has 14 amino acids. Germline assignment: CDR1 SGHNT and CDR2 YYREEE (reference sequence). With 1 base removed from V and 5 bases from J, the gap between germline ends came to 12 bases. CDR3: CASSLYGTLETQYF. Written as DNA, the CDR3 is TGTGCCAGCAGCTTGTACGGGACATTGGAGACCCAGTACTTC.

As DNA, the CDR3 is TGTGCCAGCAGTCCCTTCCTAGGAAGCTCTGGAAACACCATATATTTT. This translates into CASSPFLGSSGNTIYF. The chain is built from TRBV28 and TRBJ1-3, with D unresolved. Deletions cut 5 bases from V and 0 bases from J, with 14 bases between. Germline V gene data show CDR1 as MDHEN and CDR2 as SYDVKM. The CDR3 covers 16 residues. Variable domain in full (rest from reference TRBV28 and TRBJ1-3): DVKVTQSSRYLVKRTGEKVFLECVQDMDHENMFWYRQDPGLGLRLIYFSYDVKMKEKGDIPEGYSVSREKKERFSLILESASTNQTSMYLCASSPFLGSSGNTIYFGEGSWLTVV.

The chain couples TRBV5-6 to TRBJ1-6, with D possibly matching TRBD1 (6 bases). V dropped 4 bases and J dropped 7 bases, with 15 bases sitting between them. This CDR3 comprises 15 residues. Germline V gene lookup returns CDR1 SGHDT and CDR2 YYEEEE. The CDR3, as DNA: TGTGCCAGCAGCCGAACACAGGGTACCAATTCACCCCTCCACTTT. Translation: CASSRTQGTNSPLHF.

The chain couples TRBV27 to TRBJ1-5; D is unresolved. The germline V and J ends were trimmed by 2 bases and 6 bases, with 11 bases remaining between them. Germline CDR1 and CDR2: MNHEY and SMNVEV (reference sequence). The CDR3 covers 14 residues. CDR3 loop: CASSLSALSQPQHF. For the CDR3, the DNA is TGTGCCAGCAGTTTAAGCGCCTTAAGTCAGCCCCAGCATTTT.

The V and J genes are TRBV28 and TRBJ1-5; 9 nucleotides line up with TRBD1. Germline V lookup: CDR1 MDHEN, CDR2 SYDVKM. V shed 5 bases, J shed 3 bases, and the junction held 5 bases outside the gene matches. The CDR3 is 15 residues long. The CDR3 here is CASSPGTGNNQPQHF. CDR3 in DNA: TGTGCCAGCAGTCCCGGGACAGGGAACAATCAGCCCCAGCATTTT.

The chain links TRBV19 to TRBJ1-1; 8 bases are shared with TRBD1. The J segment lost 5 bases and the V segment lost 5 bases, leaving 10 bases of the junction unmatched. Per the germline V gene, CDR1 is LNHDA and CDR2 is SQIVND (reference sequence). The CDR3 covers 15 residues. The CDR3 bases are TGTGCCAGTAGTGACCCCGGACAGGGTGAAACTGAAGCTTTCTTT. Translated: CASSDPGQGETEAFF.

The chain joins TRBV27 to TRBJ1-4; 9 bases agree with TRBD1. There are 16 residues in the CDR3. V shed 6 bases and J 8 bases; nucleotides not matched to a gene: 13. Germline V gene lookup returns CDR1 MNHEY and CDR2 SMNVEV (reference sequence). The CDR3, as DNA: TGTGCCAGCAGGCCCACCGGGACAGGGTTGACGGAAAAACTGTTTTTT. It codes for CASRPTGTGLTEKLFF.

DNA for the CDR3: TGTGCCAGCAGCTTGAGTGCGGGCGGGACCTACGAGCAGTACTTC. Amino acids: CASSLSAGGTYEQYF. The V call is TRBV5-5, the J call TRBJ2-7; D possibly corresponds to TRBD2 (6 bases). This CDR3 comprises 15 residues. The ends were cut back, 1 base at V and 2 bases at J, with 13 bases in the middle. In germline, CDR1 is SGHKS, CDR2 YYEKEE (reference sequence). Full variable domain (rest looked up from reference TRBV5-5 and TRBJ2-7): DAGVTQSPTHLIKTRGQQVTLRCSPISGHKSVSWYQQVLGQGPQFIFQYYEKEERGRGNFPDRFSARQFPNYSSELNVNALLLGDSALYLCASSLSAGGTYEQYFGPGTRLTVT.

The CDR3 coding sequence is TGTGCCACCCTGTTGACAGGGGAGGGTGAAGCTTTCTTT. This sequence encodes CATLLTGEGEAFF. V is TRBV6-6 and J is TRBJ1-1, with TRBD1 matching 8 bases. The CDR3 extends over 13 amino acids. Germline-derived CDR1 and CDR2 are MNHNY and SVGAGI (reference sequence). The V and J ends lost 10 bases and 7 bases, in that order; junction bases with no gene match: 11.

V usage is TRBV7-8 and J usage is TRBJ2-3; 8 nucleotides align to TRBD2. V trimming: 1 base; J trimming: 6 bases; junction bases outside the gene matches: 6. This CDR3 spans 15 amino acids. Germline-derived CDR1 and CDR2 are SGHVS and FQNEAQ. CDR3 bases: TGTGCCAGCAGCTTAGGAGGGACTAGAGGCGATACGCAGTATTTT. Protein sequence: CASSLGGTRGDTQYF.

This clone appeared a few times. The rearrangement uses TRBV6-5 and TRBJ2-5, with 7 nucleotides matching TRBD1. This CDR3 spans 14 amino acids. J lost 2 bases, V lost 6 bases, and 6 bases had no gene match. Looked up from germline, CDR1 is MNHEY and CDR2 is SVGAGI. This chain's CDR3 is CASSPDRAQETQYF. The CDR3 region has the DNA TGTGCCAGCAGCCCTGACAGGGCTCAAGAGACCCAGTACTTC.

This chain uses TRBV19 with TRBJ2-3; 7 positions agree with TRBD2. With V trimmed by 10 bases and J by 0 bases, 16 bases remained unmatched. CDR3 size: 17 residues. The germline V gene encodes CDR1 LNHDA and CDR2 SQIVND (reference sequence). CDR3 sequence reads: CATGGSRTPISTDTQYF. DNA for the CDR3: TGTGCCACCGGGGGGAGCAGGACACCCATTAGCACAGATACGCAGTATTTT. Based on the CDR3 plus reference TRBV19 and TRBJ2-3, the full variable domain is DGGITQSPKYLFRKEGQNVTLSCEQNLNHDAMYWYRQDPGQGLRLIYYSQIVNDFQKGDIAEGYSVSREKKESFPLTVTSAQKNPTAFYLCATGGSRTPISTDTQYFGPGTRLTVL.

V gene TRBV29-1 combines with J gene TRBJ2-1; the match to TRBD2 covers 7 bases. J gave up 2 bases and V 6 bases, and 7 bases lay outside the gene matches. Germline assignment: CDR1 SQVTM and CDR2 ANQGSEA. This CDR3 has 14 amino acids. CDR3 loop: CSVERSGTYNEQFF. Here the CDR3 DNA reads TGCAGCGTCGAACGCAGCGGGACCTACAATGAGCAGTTCTTC.

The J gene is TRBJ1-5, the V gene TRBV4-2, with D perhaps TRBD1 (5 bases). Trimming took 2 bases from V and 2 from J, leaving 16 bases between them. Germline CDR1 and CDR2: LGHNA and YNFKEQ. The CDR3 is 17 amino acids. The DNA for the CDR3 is TGTGCCAGCAGCCAATGTGAGGACACCCACCGCAATCAGCCCCAGCATTTT. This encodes CASSQCEDTHRNQPQHF.

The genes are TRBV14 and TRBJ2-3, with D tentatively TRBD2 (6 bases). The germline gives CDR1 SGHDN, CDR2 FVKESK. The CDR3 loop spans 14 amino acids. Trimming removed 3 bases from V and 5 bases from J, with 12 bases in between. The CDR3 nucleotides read TGTGCCAGCAGCCACCGGGGCGGGGAAGATACGCAGTATTTT. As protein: CASSHRGGEDTQYF.